This passage covers 12 T cell receptor beta chains from one sample sequenced in a study of T cell repertoires in ileal Crohn's disease. The sorted cells were lamina propria lymphocytes from surgical specimens, first isolated by density gradient. Sequencing was performed with immunoSEQ multiplex PCR; in TCRdb, only in-frame clones are kept and a portion is missing. The data hold approximately 3,400 clones, with around 82% observed a single time. The sample comprised CD4+ T cells sorted from the ileum. These receptors were obtained from an adult with Crohn's disease.

The DNA of the CDR3 is TGTGCCAGCAGCTTACAGGGGTACGGGGCCTACGAGCAGTACTTC. Translated: CASSLQGYGAYEQYF. This chain connects TRBV5-8 to TRBJ2-7; TRBD1 matches 7 bases. Per the germline V gene, CDR1 is SGHTS and CDR2 is YDEGEE. The CDR3 is made up of 15 amino acids. The J segment lost 2 bases and the V segment lost 2 bases, leaving 7 bases of the junction unmatched.

On this clone: This sample also contains other DNA sequences that code for the same CDR3. The rearrangement joins TRBV2 to TRBJ1-5; D ambiguous. Germline assignment: CDR1 SNHLY and CDR2 FYNNEI. Trimming left V 6 bases short and J 0 bases short, with 12 bases between. CDR3 size: 15 residues. CDR3 residues: CASRGGDYSNQPQHF. Here the CDR3 DNA reads TGTGCCAGCAGGGGCGGGGATTATAGCAATCAGCCCCAGCATTTT.

This clone was seen more than once but under ten times. The rearrangement links TRBV27 to TRBJ1-1, with D tentatively TRBD1 (6 bases). V lost 5 bases and J 2 bases, leaving 12 bases between the germline ends. Germline-derived CDR1 and CDR2 are MNHEY and SMNVEV (reference sequence). This CDR3 is 14 amino acids long. The CDR3 loop reads CASSLQGLNTEAFF. The CDR3 DNA is TGTGCCAGCAGTCTACAGGGATTAAACACTGAAGCTTTCTTT.

This clone was counted a few times. The DNA for the CDR3 is TGTGCCAGTAGTCGCCAGGGGTCGGGTGAAAAACTGTTTTTT. Its protein product is CASSRQGSGEKLFF. The V call is TRBV19, the J call TRBJ1-4; D might be TRBD1 (6 bases). With 5 bases removed from V and 7 bases from J, the gap between germline ends came to 14 bases. Germline CDR1 reads LNHDA; CDR2 reads SQIVND (reference sequence). The CDR3 extends over 14 amino acids.

The chain couples TRBV7-8 to TRBJ2-2; 10 bases are shared with TRBD2. There are 16 residues in the CDR3. The germline V gene encodes CDR1 SGHVS and CDR2 FQNEAQ. Trimming took 5 bases from V and 5 from J; bases not matched to a gene: 8. CDR3 region: CASSPRGAGGTGELFF. The DNA for the CDR3 is TGTGCCAGCAGCCCCAGGGGAGCGGGGGGGACCGGGGAGCTGTTTTTT.

The V gene is TRBV29-1, the J gene TRBJ1-2; D perhaps matches TRBD1 (5 bases). The CDR3 totals 18 residues. Trimming pared 1 base from V and 3 bases from J, leaving 24 bases between. Germline assignment: CDR1 SQVTM and CDR2 ANQGSEA. The chain's CDR3 is CSVEGLGPATGSHYGYTF. Written as DNA, the CDR3 is TGCAGCGTTGAAGGGTTGGGTCCCGCAACAGGCTCCCACTATGGCTACACCTTC.

The V and J genes are TRBV11-1 and TRBJ2-1; D might be TRBD1 (6 bases). V lost 7 bases, J lost 0 bases, and 10 bases lay in between. The CDR3 has 14 residues. Germline V lookup: CDR1 SGHAT, CDR2 FQDESV (reference sequence). The CDR3 reads CASTDRSSYNEQFF. The CDR3 DNA sequence: TGTGCCAGCACCGACAGGAGCTCCTACAATGAGCAGTTCTTC.

This chain connects TRBV19 to TRBJ2-2; a weak D match, TRBD2 (5 bases). This CDR3 has 15 residues. V lost 7 bases and J lost 5, with 17 bases in between. CDR1 is LNHDA, CDR2 SQIVND, per germline (reference sequence). The CDR3 loop reads CASTLRLGVTGELFF. The CDR3 region has the DNA TGTGCCAGTACCCTGAGATTGGGAGTTACCGGGGAGCTGTTTTTT.

The chain has TRBV30 and TRBJ1-1; the D is unclear. The V end lost 2 bases, the J end lost 1 base, and 8 bases lay between the germline ends. Germline values: CDR1 GTSNPN, CDR2 SVGIG (reference sequence). This CDR3 spans 13 amino acids. CDR3 amino acids: CAWSLNRNTEAFF. CDR3 DNA: TGTGCCTGGAGTCTTAATAGGAACACTGAAGCTTTCTTT.

Judged by abundance, this clone is large (0.1 to 1%). The V and J genes are TRBV6-6 and TRBJ1-6; TRBD1 matches at 8 bases. V shed 6 bases and J 14 bases; nucleotides not matched to a gene: 9. Germline CDR1 and CDR2: MNHNY and SVGAGI (reference sequence). This CDR3 region has 13 residues. The CDR3 region is CASSLTGERALHF. The DNA of the CDR3 is TGTGCCAGCAGCTTGACAGGGGAGCGGGCCCTCCACTTT.

V gene TRBV10-3 combines with J gene TRBJ1-2; 7 bases are shared with TRBD1. Trimming at V came to 9 bases and at J to 4 bases, leaving 11 bases not matched to a gene. This CDR3 has 14 residues. The V gene's germline CDR1 is ENHRY and CDR2 SYGVKD. The CDR3 nucleotides read TGTGCCATTAACCGGGACAGCGAAATCTATGGCTACACCTTC. Its translation is CAINRDSEIYGYTF.

This chain connects TRBV7-9 to TRBJ2-5, with D possibly TRBD2 on 5 matching bases. The germline CDR1 and CDR2 sequences are SEHNR and FQNEAQ (reference sequence). V was trimmed by 4 bases and J by 10 bases, leaving 13 bases between them. The length of the CDR3 is 12 residues. The CDR3 DNA follows: TGTGCCAGCAGCTGGGGATTGGGGAGCCAGTACTTC. This translates into CASSWGLGSQYF.